This entry concerns a single T cell receptor beta chain. As processed by the authors: It was from reference gene primer amplification that nucleated cell counts were estimated. Sequencing used immunoSEQ multiplex PCR; TCRdb keeps in-frame clones, though not all of them. V, J and clone size reflect that table, while D and trimming were determined from the DNA. Of 120,000 or so clones in the sample, around 79% were seen once. The data originate from a study of blood T cell repertoires in COVID-19. About the research overall: Collection of acute and convalescent COVID-19 samples took place in the United States, Italy and Spain. T cells, B-cell-depleted T cells, or PBMCs provided the cDNA or gDNA that served as material.

Germline CDR1 and CDR2: LNHDA and SQIVND (reference sequence). V was clipped by 6 bases and J by 0 bases; unmatched bases: 4. The CDR3 is 15 residues long. The sequence was collected from a man between 65 and 85 years old with acute or convalescent COVID-19. This sequence joins TRBV19 and TRBJ2-2; 7 bases agree with TRBD1. Sample: peripheral blood. The CDR3 DNA sequence: TGTGCCAGTAGGGGGACAGCATCGAACACCGGGGAGCTGTTTTTT. Translating gives CASRGTASNTGELFF.